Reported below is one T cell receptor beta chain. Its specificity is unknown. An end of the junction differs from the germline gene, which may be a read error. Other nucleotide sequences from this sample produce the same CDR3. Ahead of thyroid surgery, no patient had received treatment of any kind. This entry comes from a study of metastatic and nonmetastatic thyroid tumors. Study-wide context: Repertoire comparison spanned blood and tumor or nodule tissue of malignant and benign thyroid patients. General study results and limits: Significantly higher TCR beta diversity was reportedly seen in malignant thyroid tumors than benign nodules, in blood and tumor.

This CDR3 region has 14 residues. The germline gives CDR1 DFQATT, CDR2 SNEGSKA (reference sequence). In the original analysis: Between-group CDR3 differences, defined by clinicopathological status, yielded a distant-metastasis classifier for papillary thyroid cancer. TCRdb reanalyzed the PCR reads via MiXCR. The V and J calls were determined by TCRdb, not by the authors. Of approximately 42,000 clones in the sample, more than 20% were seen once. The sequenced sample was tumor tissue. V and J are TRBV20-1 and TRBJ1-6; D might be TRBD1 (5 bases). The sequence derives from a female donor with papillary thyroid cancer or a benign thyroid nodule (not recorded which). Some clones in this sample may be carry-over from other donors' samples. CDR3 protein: CSAREGRDNSPLHF. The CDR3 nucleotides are TGCAGTGCAAGAGAGGGACGGGATAATTCACCCCTCCACTTT.